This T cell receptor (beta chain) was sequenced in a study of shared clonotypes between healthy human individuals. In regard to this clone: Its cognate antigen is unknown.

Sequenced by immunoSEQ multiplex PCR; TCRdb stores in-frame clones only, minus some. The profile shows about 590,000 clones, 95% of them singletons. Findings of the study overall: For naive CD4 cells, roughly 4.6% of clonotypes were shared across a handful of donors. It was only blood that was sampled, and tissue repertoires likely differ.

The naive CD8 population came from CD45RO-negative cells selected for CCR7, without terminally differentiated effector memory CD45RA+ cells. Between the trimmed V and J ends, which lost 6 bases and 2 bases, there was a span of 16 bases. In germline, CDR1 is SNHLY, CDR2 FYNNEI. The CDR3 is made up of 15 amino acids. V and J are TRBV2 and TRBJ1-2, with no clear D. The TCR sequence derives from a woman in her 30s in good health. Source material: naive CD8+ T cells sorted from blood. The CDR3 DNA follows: TGTGCCAGCAGGCAAAATATGGGCAGGAACTATGGCTACACCTTC. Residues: CASRQNMGRNYGYTF.